Ten or more counts support the clone carrying this T cell receptor beta chain. Its antigen remains unknown. Trimming cost V 1 base and J 2 bases, with 7 bases left between them. This CDR3 region has 14 residues. CDR1 is SGHDT and CDR2 is YYEEEE in the germline V gene. This sample was included in a study of T cells after yellow fever vaccination. Template switching with 5'RACE generated the TCR cDNA and added a universal primer site and UMIs. TCRdb analysed the 5' RACE reads with MiXCR anew, one entry per CDR3 protein. The data show some 350,000 distinct CDR3 sequences, 4.1% seen once. The study's findings and limits: Repertoires sorted by FACS could include abundant clonotypes that are contaminants from the bulk population. After the booster, over 95% of CD4 and 88% of CD8 primary-response clones were re-detected. By day 5 rather than day 15, the secondary response had peaked, though it was weaker.

The sequencing here drew on PBMCs, taken 5 days after the yellow fever booster vaccination. J is TRBJ1-5 and V is TRBV5-6; possible D gene TRBD1, 5 bases. This clonotype was obtained from a man aged 18 to 29 who received the YFV17D yellow fever vaccine. The DNA for the CDR3 is TGTGCCAGCAGCTTGTGGGGGGGCAATCAGCCCCAGCATTTT. This translates into CASSLWGGNQPQHF.